This is a list of T cell receptor beta chains from one sample in a study of shared clonotypes between healthy human individuals. The protocol was immunoSEQ multiplex PCR, while the TCRdb copy is restricted to in-frame clones and leaves out a portion. The sample contains around 640,000 clones, approximately 96% of which appear only once. Input material: naive CD8+ T cells sorted from blood. These receptors were collected from a woman in her 30s in good health. The conserved cysteine and the conserved F or W are not part of the CDR3 here. The order of the fields is D gene, V gene, J gene, CDR3 protein. D genes are given only for firm matches.

d_gene: NA
v_gene: TRBV5-4
j_gene: TRBJ2-2
CDR3aa: ASSLGENTGELF

d_gene: TRBD2
v_gene: TRBV4-1
j_gene: TRBJ2-1
CDR3aa: ASSQAGGTSGRSGYNEQF

d_gene: NA
v_gene: TRBV11-2
j_gene: TRBJ2-2
CDR3aa: ASSIYSGELF

d_gene: NA
v_gene: TRBV5-1
j_gene: TRBJ1-1
CDR3aa: ASSLNVNTEAF

d_gene: TRBD1
v_gene: TRBV11-2
j_gene: TRBJ2-7
CDR3aa: ASSFGTGADEQY

d_gene: NA
v_gene: TRBV13
j_gene: TRBJ2-7
CDR3aa: ASSFGPRKYEQY

d_gene: NA
v_gene: TRBV7-9
j_gene: TRBJ2-1
CDR3aa: ASSPPPRGPQSNEQF

d_gene: NA
v_gene: TRBV5-1
j_gene: TRBJ2-1
CDR3aa: ASCRGGGMGTYNEQF

d_gene: NA
v_gene: TRBV6-6
j_gene: TRBJ1-1
CDR3aa: ASSYESNTEAF

d_gene: TRBD2
v_gene: TRBV10-3
j_gene: TRBJ2-1
CDR3aa: AISDPSGREKHNEQF

d_gene: NA
v_gene: TRBV4-1
j_gene: TRBJ2-7
CDR3aa: ASSLNRANEQY

d_gene: NA
v_gene: TRBV4-1
j_gene: TRBJ2-1
CDR3aa: ASSQDLFISFSYNEQF

d_gene: NA
v_gene: TRBV4-1
j_gene: NA
CDR3aa: ASSPPVASHEQY

d_gene: NA
v_gene: TRBV7-9
j_gene: TRBJ1-2
CDR3aa: ASSLSGLYGYT

d_gene: TRBD2
v_gene: TRBV6-1
j_gene: TRBJ2-1
CDR3aa: ASSEWWVPSGNHEQF

d_gene: TRBD1
v_gene: TRBV19
j_gene: TRBJ2-3
CDR3aa: ASSAAGTALALDTQY

d_gene: TRBD2
v_gene: TRBV7-9
j_gene: TRBJ2-1
CDR3aa: ASTDQRGTQSEQF

d_gene: TRBD2
v_gene: TRBV14
j_gene: TRBJ2-7
CDR3aa: ASSRVTSGPYEQY

d_gene: NA
v_gene: TRBV7-9
j_gene: TRBJ2-3
CDR3aa: ASSLGAAGTDTQY

d_gene: TRBD2
v_gene: TRBV19
j_gene: TRBJ2-2
CDR3aa: ASRGLAGELF

d_gene: NA
v_gene: TRBV7-2
j_gene: TRBJ1-5
CDR3aa: ASSLAPSPNQPQH

d_gene: NA
v_gene: TRBV5-4
j_gene: TRBJ1-2
CDR3aa: ASSLEQFYGYT